This record concerns one T cell receptor beta chain sequence. This sample is drawn from a study of control samples from healthy donors and cancer patients. Germline CDR1 MNHEY, CDR2 SMNVEV (reference sequence). This CDR3 contains 15 residues. Trimming stripped 1 base from V and 0 bases from J, with 7 bases between. Only in-frame clones appear in the TCRdb table, and some are missing; sequencing was by immunoSEQ multiplex PCR. The sample lists 100,000 or so clones; 83% were seen once. The receptor was isolated from a woman aged 50 to 60 in good health. Source material: blood. The genes are TRBV27 and TRBJ1-5; no clear D. CDR3 DNA sequence: TGTGCCAGCAGTTTATTGGCGGGTAGCAATCAGCCCCAGCATTTT. This translates into CASSLLAGSNQPQHF.